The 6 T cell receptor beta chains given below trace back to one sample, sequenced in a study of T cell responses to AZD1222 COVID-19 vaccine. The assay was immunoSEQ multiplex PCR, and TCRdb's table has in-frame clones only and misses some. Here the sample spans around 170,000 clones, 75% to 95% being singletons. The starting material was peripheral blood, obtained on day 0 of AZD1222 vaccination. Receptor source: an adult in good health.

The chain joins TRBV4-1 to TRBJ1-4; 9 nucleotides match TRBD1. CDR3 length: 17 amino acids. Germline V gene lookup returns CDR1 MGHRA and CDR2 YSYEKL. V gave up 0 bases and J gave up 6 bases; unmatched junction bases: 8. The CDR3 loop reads CASSQERDRVGHEKLFF. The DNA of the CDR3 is TGCGCCAGCAGCCAAGAGCGGGACAGGGTAGGGCATGAAAAACTGTTTTTT.

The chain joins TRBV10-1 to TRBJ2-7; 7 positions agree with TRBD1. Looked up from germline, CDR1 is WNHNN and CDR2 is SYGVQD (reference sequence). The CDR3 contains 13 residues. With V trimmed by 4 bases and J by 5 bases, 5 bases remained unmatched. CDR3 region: CASSATRGNEQYF. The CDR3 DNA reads TGCGCCAGCAGTGCGACCAGGGGGAACGAGCAGTACTTC.

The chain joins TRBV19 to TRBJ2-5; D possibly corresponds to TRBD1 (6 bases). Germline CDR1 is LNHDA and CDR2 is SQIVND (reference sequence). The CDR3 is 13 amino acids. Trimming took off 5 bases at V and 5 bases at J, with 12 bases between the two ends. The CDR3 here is CASSANRAETQYF. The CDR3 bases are TGTGCCAGTAGTGCAAACAGGGCCGAGACCCAGTACTTC.

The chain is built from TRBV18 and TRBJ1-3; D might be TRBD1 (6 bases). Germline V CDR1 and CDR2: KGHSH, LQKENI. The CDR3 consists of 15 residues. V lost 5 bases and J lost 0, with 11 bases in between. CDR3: CASSTDRSSGNTIYF. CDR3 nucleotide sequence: TGTGCCAGCTCAACCGACAGGAGCTCTGGAAACACCATATATTTT.

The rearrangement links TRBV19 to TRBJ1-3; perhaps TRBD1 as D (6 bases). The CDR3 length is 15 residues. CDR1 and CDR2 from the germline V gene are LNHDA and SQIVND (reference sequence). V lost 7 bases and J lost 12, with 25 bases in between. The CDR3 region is CASTWDTGARNGIYF. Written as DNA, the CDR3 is TGTGCCAGTACTTGGGACACCGGCGCCCGAAACGGCATATATTTT.

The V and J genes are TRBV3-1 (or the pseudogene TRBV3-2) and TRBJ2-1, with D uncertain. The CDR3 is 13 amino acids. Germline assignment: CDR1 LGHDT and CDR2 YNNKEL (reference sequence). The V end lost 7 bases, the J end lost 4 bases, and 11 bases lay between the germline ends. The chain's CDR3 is CASTPGPYNEQFF. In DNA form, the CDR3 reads TGTGCCAGCACACCCGGACCTTACAATGAGCAGTTCTTC.